The clone carrying this T cell receptor (beta chain) was observed at least ten times. What it binds is unknown. This specimen comes from a study of T cell repertoires in cytomegalovirus infection. Across the study: Matching HLA type and CMV infection were both indicated by public TCR beta signatures. Study results and limitations: Clonotype analysis showed dominance of the ex vivo response by HLA-C-restricted CMV-specific TCR beta clonotypes. Summed frequency of shared TCR beta families picked out CMV carriers who also had the relevant HLA.

Via MiXCR, TCRdb re-called the reads, giving one row per CDR3 protein. The sample comprises fewer than 700,000 distinct CDR3 sequences, roughly a quarter of which are singletons, and roughly 8% rests with the top ten. Germline loops: CDR1 SGHAT, CDR2 FQNNGV. This CDR3 comprises 13 residues. Trimming removed 1 base from V and 7 bases from J, with 11 bases in between. The clonotype was recovered from a human donor in good health (CMV status not recorded). Some clones in this sample may be carry-over from other donors' samples. This chain connects TRBV11-2 to TRBJ2-7, with a possible D match to TRBD1 (5 bases). Sample: CD8+ T cells from PBMCs. The CDR3 spells CASSLGWGREQYV. As DNA, the CDR3 is TGTGCCAGCAGCTTAGGATGGGGCAGGGAGCAGTACGTC.